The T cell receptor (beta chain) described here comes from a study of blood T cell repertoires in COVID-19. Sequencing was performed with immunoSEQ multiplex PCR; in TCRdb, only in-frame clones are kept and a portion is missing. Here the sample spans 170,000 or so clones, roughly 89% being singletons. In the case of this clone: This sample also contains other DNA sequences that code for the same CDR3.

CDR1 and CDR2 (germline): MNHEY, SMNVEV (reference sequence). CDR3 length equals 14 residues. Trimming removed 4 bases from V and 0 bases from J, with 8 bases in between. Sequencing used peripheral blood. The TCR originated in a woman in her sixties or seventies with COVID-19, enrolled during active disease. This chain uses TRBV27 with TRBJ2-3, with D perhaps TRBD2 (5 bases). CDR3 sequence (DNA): TGTGCCAGCAGTTCGAGGACTAGCACAGATACGCAGTATTTT. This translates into CASSSRTSTDTQYF.